Presented here are 27 T cell receptor beta chains from one specimen sequenced in a study of technical replicates of blood from several donors. The repertoire was sequenced with immunoSEQ multiplex PCR; TCRdb's copy has only in-frame clones and lacks some. The top ten clones hold under 0.3% of a sample with under 90,000 clones, 92% of them seen once. Specimen: T cells isolated from PBMCs. Receptors originate from a human donor in good health.

The V and J genes are TRBV28 and TRBJ2-5; D might be TRBD1 (6 bases). The CDR3 runs 12 residues. Germline V lookup: CDR1 MDHEN, CDR2 SYDVKM. V was cut by 8 bases and J by 9 bases, with 16 bases left in between. CDR3 DNA: TGTGCCAGCGAGGCGACAGGATCTGCCCAGTACTTC. Its protein product is CASEATGSAQYF.

The V and J genes are TRBV7-8 and TRBJ1-2, with TRBD1 identical over 10 bases. With 1 base clipped from V and 5 bases from J, the junction kept 10 bases outside the gene matches. The CDR3 has 17 amino acids. Germline CDR1 is SGHVS and CDR2 is FQNEAQ. Here the CDR3 reads CASSLGRQGAIRYGYTF. In nucleotides, the CDR3 is TGTGCCAGCAGCTTAGGCAGACAGGGGGCGATCCGGTATGGCTACACCTTC.

The chain has TRBV5-1 and TRBJ1-3; the D gene is possibly TRBD1 (5 bases). Germline values: CDR1 SGHRS, CDR2 YFSETQ. Trimming shortened V by 4 bases and J by 2 bases, and 10 bases separated the two germline ends. CDR3 length: 14 amino acids. The DNA of the CDR3 is TGCGCCAGCAGCCCGGGGGGTCCTGGAAACACCATATATTTT. Its translation: CASSPGGPGNTIYF.

The rearrangement links TRBV6-5 to TRBJ2-7; tentative D call: TRBD1 (6 bases). Germline CDR1 MNHEY, CDR2 SVGAGI. This CDR3 has 15 residues. V was clipped by 0 bases and J by 2 bases, with 11 bases between them. This CDR3 is CASSYSGQRPYEQYF. The CDR3 coding sequence is TGTGCCAGCAGTTACTCCGGACAGCGGCCCTACGAGCAGTACTTC.

This clone was counted once. The rearrangement uses TRBV10-1 and TRBJ1-1; tentatively, D is TRBD1 (5 bases). Germline CDR1 and CDR2: WNHNN and SYGVQD (reference sequence). V lost 4 bases, J lost 4 bases, and 13 bases lay in between. CDR3 length: 14 residues. CDR3 sequence reads: CASSVGVFGTEAFF. CDR3 sequence (DNA): TGCGCCAGCAGTGTAGGGGTATTCGGCACTGAAGCTTTCTTT.

The chain has TRBV6-1 and TRBJ2-1; 13 bases line up with TRBD2. The germline V gene encodes CDR1 MNHNS and CDR2 SASEGT. This CDR3 is built from 15 residues. Trimming at V came to 1 base and at J to 6 bases, leaving 0 bases not matched to a gene. The CDR3 nucleotides read TGTGCCAGCAGTGAAGGGACTAGCGGGAGCAATGAGCAGTTCTTC. Protein product: CASSEGTSGSNEQFF.

The rearrangement joins TRBV29-1 to TRBJ2-7; the match to TRBD2 covers 7 bases. The V gene end was trimmed by 5 bases and the J gene end by 0 bases; junction bases not matched to a gene: 4. Germline V CDR1 and CDR2: SQVTM, ANQGSEA. CDR3 length: 13 amino acids. The CDR3: CSVYTSVSYEQYF. DNA for the CDR3: TGCAGCGTTTATACTAGCGTCTCCTACGAGCAGTACTTC.

The V call is TRBV7-9, the J call TRBJ2-5; TRBD1 matches 7 bases. The V and J ends lost 7 bases and 4 bases, in that order; junction bases with no gene match: 6. CDR1 is SEHNR, CDR2 FQNEAQ, per germline (reference sequence). The CDR3 contains 13 residues. CDR3 DNA: TGTGCCAGCATGGGATGGACAGGAGAGACCCAGTACTTC. Residues: CASMGWTGETQYF.

The J gene is TRBJ1-3, the V gene TRBV2; TRBD1 matches 10 bases. The junction had 2 bases not matched to a gene; V was cut back by 10 bases and J by 8 bases. The CDR3 has 11 amino acids. Germline values: CDR1 SNHLY, CDR2 FYNNEI. The CDR3 sequence is CATGTGDTIYF. The CDR3 region has the DNA TGTGCCACCGGGACAGGGGACACCATATATTTT.

The chain combines TRBV10-2 with TRBJ2-1; D ambiguous. The CDR3 spans 16 residues. Per germline, CDR1 WSHSY and CDR2 SAAADI. V was trimmed by 1 base and J by 3 bases, leaving 13 bases between them. The CDR3 here is CASSEFWRHIYNEQFF. The CDR3 nucleotides read TGCGCCAGCAGTGAGTTTTGGCGGCACATCTACAATGAGCAGTTCTTC.

V is TRBV2 and J is TRBJ2-7; 7 bases fit TRBD2. Trimming removed 6 bases from V and 4 bases from J; junction bases left unmatched: 12. Germline V CDR1 and CDR2: SNHLY, FYNNEI. The CDR3 totals 15 residues. Here the CDR3 reads CASRGKIKRGYEQYF. CDR3 DNA sequence: TGTGCCAGCAGGGGCAAAATAAAGCGGGGATACGAGCAGTACTTC.

This chain links TRBV14 with TRBJ1-2; D is undetermined. V dropped 0 bases and J dropped 4 bases, with 3 bases sitting between them. The CDR3 is 12 residues long. Germline CDR1 reads SGHDN; CDR2 reads FVKESK. CDR3: CASSQDFYGYTF. The DNA of the CDR3 is TGTGCCAGCAGCCAAGACTTCTATGGCTACACCTTC.

The chain links TRBV18 to TRBJ2-7, with 8 positions matching TRBD2. Germline assignment: CDR1 KGHSH and CDR2 LQKENI. V trimming: 6 bases; J trimming: 0 bases; junction bases outside the gene matches: 7. This CDR3 is 15 amino acids long. The CDR3 protein is CASSSDTSGSYEQYF. The CDR3 nucleotides read TGTGCCAGCTCCAGTGACACTAGCGGCTCCTACGAGCAGTACTTC.

V gene TRBV4-1 combines with J gene TRBJ1-1; 8 bases match TRBD1. CDR3 length: 16 amino acids. The germline V gene has CDR1 MGHRA and CDR2 YSYEKL. V lost 0 bases and J lost 7; bases outside the gene matches: 10. The CDR3 DNA reads TGCGCCAGCAGCCAAGAATCGCTTGGGACAGGCCTTGAAGCTTTCTTT. It yields the protein CASSQESLGTGLEAFF.

In DNA form, the CDR3 reads TGTGCCTGGAGGGACACCGGGACAGGGGGCTACGAGCAGTACTTC. It encodes CAWRDTGTGGYEQYF. The chain couples TRBV30 to TRBJ2-7, with 11 bases matching TRBD1. V shed 3 bases, J shed 3 bases, and the junction held 7 bases outside the gene matches. CDR3 length: 15 amino acids. Germline values: CDR1 GTSNPN, CDR2 SVGIG (reference sequence). Using reference TRBV30 and TRBJ2-7 for the parts outside the CDR3, the full variable domain is SQTIHQWPATLVQPVGSPLSLECTVEGTSNPNLYWYRQAAGRGLQLLFYSVGIGQISSEVPQNLSASRPQDRQFILSSKKLLLSDSGFYLCAWRDTGTGGYEQYFGPGTRLTVT.

The genes are TRBV10-3 and TRBJ2-5; 8 positions match TRBD2. From germline, CDR1 is ENHRY and CDR2 SYGVKD. This CDR3 spans 17 amino acids. V dropped 5 bases and J dropped 1; count of bases not matched to a gene: 12. The CDR3 protein is CAISPSLAGVSQETQYF. The CDR3 DNA reads TGTGCCATCAGTCCCTCTCTAGCGGGCGTCTCCCAAGAGACCCAGTACTTC.

This clone was detected a few times. J is TRBJ1-1 and V is TRBV30; no reliable D call. The CDR3 extends over 14 amino acids. Germline assignment: CDR1 GTSNPN and CDR2 SVGIG (reference sequence). Between the trimmed V and J ends, which lost 3 bases and 4 bases, there was a span of 15 bases. The CDR3 region is CAWSRGVAGTEAFF. In nucleotides, the CDR3 is TGTGCCTGGAGCCGCGGGGTCGCTGGCACTGAAGCTTTCTTT.

This clone was picked up a small number of times. The chain joins TRBV19 to TRBJ1-5, with D possibly TRBD1 on 6 matching bases. CDR1 and CDR2 (germline): LNHDA, SQIVND (reference sequence). V dropped 3 bases and J dropped 7 bases, with 19 bases sitting between them. The length of the CDR3 is 16 residues. In DNA form, the CDR3 reads TGTGCCAGTAGTATTATGAGACAGGTGAGAGGGCAGCCCCAGCATTTT. Translation: CASSIMRQVRGQPQHF.

The chain uses TRBV7-6 and TRBJ2-2; tentatively, D is TRBD2 (6 bases). The CDR3 length is 14 residues. Trimming shortened V by 10 bases and J by 1 base, and 13 bases separated the two germline ends. Germline CDR1 is SGHVS and CDR2 is FNYEAQ. The CDR3 reads CATRLEQNTGELFF. For the CDR3, the DNA is TGTGCCACCAGACTAGAGCAGAACACCGGGGAGCTGTTTTTT. Full variable domain (missing parts from reference TRBV7-6 and TRBJ2-2): GAGVSQSPRYKVTKRGQDVALRCDPISGHVSLYWYRQALGQGPEFLTYFNYEAQQDKSGLPNDRFSAERPEGSISTLTIQRTEQRDSAMYRCATRLEQNTGELFFGEGSRLTVL.

V gene TRBV19 combines with J gene TRBJ2-3; D may be TRBD1 (5 bases). This CDR3 spans 15 amino acids. Trimming took 2 bases from V and 2 from J, leaving 11 bases between them. Germline values: CDR1 LNHDA, CDR2 SQIVND (reference sequence). The CDR3: CASSISGAFTDTQYF. CDR3 coding DNA: TGTGCCAGTAGTATATCTGGGGCTTTCACAGATACGCAGTATTTT.

V is TRBV4-2 and J is TRBJ2-2, with D possibly matching TRBD1 (6 bases). Germline V CDR1 and CDR2: LGHNA, YNFKEQ. V was trimmed by 2 bases and J by 2 bases, leaving 18 bases between them. The CDR3 spans 18 residues. In DNA form, the CDR3 reads TGTGCCAGCAGCCAAATTCCCGAAAACAGGGATAACACCGGGGAGCTGTTTTTT. Its translation is CASSQIPENRDNTGELFF.

The chain links TRBV5-1 to TRBJ1-2; the match to TRBD1 covers 10 bases. The CDR3 has 16 residues. Germline loops: CDR1 SGHRS, CDR2 YFSETQ. The ends lost 6 bases at V and 4 bases at J; junction bases unmatched: 12. The CDR3 coding sequence is TGCGCCAGCAAAATCGGGACAGGGGTTCGTGTCTATGGCTACACCTTC. It translates to CASKIGTGVRVYGYTF.

The V gene is TRBV7-2, the J gene TRBJ2-1, with D tentatively TRBD1 (5 bases). CDR3 length: 17 amino acids. CDR1 is SGHTA, CDR2 FQGNSA, per germline. Trimming cost V 5 bases and J 5 bases, with 22 bases left between them. CDR3 residues: CASSQPPGPASNNEQFF. CDR3 nucleotides: TGTGCCAGCAGCCAACCCCCAGGGCCCGCCTCAAACAATGAGCAGTTCTTC.

This chain links TRBV9 with TRBJ2-2; TRBD1 aligns across 7 bases. The CDR3 covers 15 residues. The germline gives CDR1 SGDLS, CDR2 YYNGEE. V lost 4 bases, J lost 6 bases, and 9 bases stayed unmatched. As DNA, the CDR3 is TGTGCCAGCAGCCCCCGACAGGGAAGCCCCGGGGAGCTGTTTTTT. This encodes CASSPRQGSPGELFF.

The V gene is TRBV18, the J gene TRBJ2-1; TRBD1 matches at 7 bases. The V gene end was trimmed by 3 bases and the J gene end by 4 bases; junction bases not matched to a gene: 18. This CDR3 has 19 amino acids. Germline CDR1 reads KGHSH; CDR2 reads LQKENI. The CDR3 nucleotides are TGTGCCAGCTCACCGGGCCCCGACGTGACAGGGATCTTTTACAATGAGCAGTTCTTC. This translates into CASSPGPDVTGIFYNEQFF.

The chain links TRBV5-1 to TRBJ1-1; D ambiguous. V lost 1 base and J 5 bases, leaving 12 bases between the germline ends. The CDR3 has 14 residues. The germline V gene encodes CDR1 SGHRS and CDR2 YFSETQ. This chain's CDR3 is CASSLQPGNTEAFF. CDR3 coding DNA: TGCGCCAGCAGCTTGCAACCGGGGAATACTGAAGCTTTCTTT.

The genes are TRBV30 and TRBJ1-4, with 9 bases matching TRBD1. Germline assignment: CDR1 GTSNPN and CDR2 SVGIG (reference sequence). The CDR3 consists of 14 residues. With V trimmed by 1 base and J by 5 bases, 2 bases remained unmatched. The CDR3 sequence: CAWSAGTGNEKLFF. CDR3 nucleotide sequence: TGTGCCTGGAGTGCCGGGACAGGGAATGAAAAACTGTTTTTT.